This T cell receptor beta chain was identified during a study of control samples from healthy donors and cancer patients. V dropped 5 bases and J dropped 10 bases, with 12 bases sitting between them. The germline V gene has CDR1 LGHDT and CDR2 YNNKEL (reference sequence). The CDR3 contains 12 residues. Measured with immunoSEQ multiplex PCR; TCRdb has only the in-frame clones, and not every one. This sample has about 150,000 clones; 91% occur once, and the top ten carry about 2%. The sample comprised blood. The receptor's source is a woman in her 40s in good health. The genes are TRBV3-1 (or the pseudogene TRBV3-2) and TRBJ2-1; D may correspond to TRBD1 or TRBD2 (7 bases each). The CDR3 sequence is CASSDREGEQFF. CDR3 bases: TGTGCCAGCAGCGACAGGGAGGGGGAGCAGTTCTTC.